One sample yielded the 21 T cell receptor beta chains listed below, sequenced in a study of tumor-infiltrating lymphocytes in primary liver carcinoma (dated by TCRdb to about 2017). These reads were obtained on an Illumina HiSeq 2500. Starting from 500 to 650 ng total RNA, TCRbeta-specific cDNA was produced by reverse transcription with a constant-region primer and ProtoScript II reverse transcriptase. Three nested multiplex PCR rounds, following a slightly modified ARM-PCR procedure, were used to build the TCRbeta libraries. The first two PCR rounds used multiplex TRBV1-TRBV30 forward primers with a Cbeta reverse primer, each for 10 cycles. TCRdb applied fastp at Q25 and MiXCR to the public reads, then kept only in-frame beta chains. Each entry is one CDR3 protein sequence, shown with its most common DNA and genes. The sample includes some 51,000 distinct CDR3 sequences, with 70% to 75% observed a single time. The top ten constitute over 25% of the sample.

Total RNA and DNA were co-extracted without cell sorting from around 20-30 mg of bulk tissue using the AllPrep DNA/RNA mini kit. The sample taken for sequencing was liver tumor tissue from sampling region 3. The cell subset or site label here, explained by the study, means: tumor region T3, left-lateral pole. These receptors were obtained from a man between 40 and 49 years old with primary liver carcinoma and hepatitis B virus infection.

CDR3 region: CSVFGIADRSSADTQYF. CDR3 sequence (DNA): TGCAGCGTTTTCGGAATAGCGGACAGATCTAGCGCAGATACGCAGTATTTT. The V and J genes are TRBV29-1 and TRBJ2-3, with D possibly being TRBD1 or TRBD2 (6 bases each). Deletions cut 5 bases from V and 4 bases from J, with 25 bases between. From germline, CDR1 is SQVTM and CDR2 ANQGSEA. This CDR3 is built from 17 residues.

Notes on this clonotype: This may be a read error: a much more frequent sequence differs by one nucleotide. V usage is TRBV30 and J usage is TRBJ1-5; a possible D gene is TRBD1 (6 bases). Germline-derived CDR1 and CDR2 are GTSNPN and SVGIG (reference sequence). The length of the CDR3 is 16 residues. The CDR3: CAWSVRGRNAGQPLHF. The CDR3 coding sequence is TGTGCCTGGAGTGTTCGGGGGAGGAATGCTGGACAGCCCCTGCATTTT. The variable domain in full, completed from reference TRBV30 and TRBJ1-5, reads SQTIHQWPATLVQPVGSPLSLECTVEGTSNPNLYWYRQAAGRGLQLLFYSVGIGQISSEVPQNLSASRPQDRQFILSSKKLLLSDSGFYLCAWSVRGRNAGQPLHFGDGTRLSIL.

About this clonotype itself: One end of the junction is discordant with germline, which a read error may explain. The CDR3 is CSARGMGGTDTQCF. The CDR3 coding sequence is TGCAGTGCTAGAGGGATGGGGGGGACAGATACGCAGTGTTTT. The chain employs TRBV20-1 and TRBJ2-3, with D possibly being TRBD1 or TRBD2 (7 bases each). CDR3 length: 14 amino acids. The V gene's germline CDR1 is DFQATT and CDR2 SNEGSKA (reference sequence).

A note on this clonotype: Germline and junction disagree at one end, which may indicate a read error. The DNA of the CDR3 is TGCGCCAGCAGTTTAACACCGAGCACCGGGGAGCTGTTTTTT. Translation: CASSLTPSTGELFF. The rearrangement links TRBV6-5 to TRBJ2-2, with D unresolved. CDR1 is MNHEY, CDR2 SVGAGI, per germline. The length of the CDR3 is 14 residues.

Worth noting for this clonotype: A read error may account for a junction end that differs from germline. The J gene is TRBJ2-5, the V gene TRBV6-5, with a weak D call TRBD2 (6 bases). Germline assignment: CDR1 MNHEY and CDR2 SVGAGI. The CDR3 is 13 amino acids. CDR3 in DNA: TGTGCCAGCGGTTATCCGGGGGTGGAGACCCAGTACTTC. It codes for CASGYPGVETQYF.

Of note for this clonotype: The junction shows a germline mismatch at one end, possibly a read error. The chain has TRBV11-2 and TRBJ1-4; possible D gene TRBD1, 5 bases. There are 18 residues in the CDR3. Germline-derived CDR1 and CDR2 are SGHAT and FQNNGV. The CDR3 region has the DNA TGTGCCACCAGCACCGACCCCCGGGACGGGCGATCTAATGAAAAGCTGTTTTTT. Residues: CATSTDPRDGRSNEKLFF.

This chain links TRBV20-1 with TRBJ2-1; 10 bases align to TRBD2. The germline CDR1 and CDR2 sequences are DFQATT and SNEGSKA (reference sequence). The CDR3 consists of 16 residues. Losses at the gene ends were 0 bases for V and 9 bases for J; bases not matched to a gene: 11. The CDR3 protein is CSARDLMRLAGGEQFF. CDR3 DNA sequence: TGCAGTGCTAGAGATTTAATGCGACTAGCGGGCGGTGAGCAGTTCTTC.

Concerning this clonotype: At one end, the junction sequence differs from germline, possibly due to a read error. The chain joins TRBV29-1 to TRBJ2-7, with a tentative D call TRBD2 (5 bases). This CDR3 has 14 residues. Germline V gene lookup returns CDR1 SQVTM and CDR2 ANQGSEA. CDR3: CSAREGSKSYEQYF. CDR3 bases: TGCAGCGCACGAGAAGGGAGCAAGAGCTACGAGCAGTATTTC.

This clonotype was observed a handful of times. Given a much more abundant clone one base away, this may be a read error. The chain carries TRBV28 and TRBJ2-1; TRBD2 agrees at 7 bases. J lost 5 bases, V lost 7 bases, and 11 bases had no gene match. This CDR3 is built from 15 residues. Germline CDR1 MDHEN, CDR2 SYDVKM. The CDR3, as DNA: TGTGCCAGCACCCTAGTGGCGGGAGCAGACAATGAGCAGTTCTTC. Its translation is CASTLVAGADNEQFF.

As for this clonotype: This clone may be a read error of a much larger clone one base away. The chain is built from TRBV28 and TRBJ1-2; D is uncertain. The CDR3 has 12 amino acids. CDR1 is MDHEN, CDR2 SYDVKM, per germline. Trimming took off 9 bases at V and 6 bases at J, with 14 bases between the two ends. CDR3 nucleotide sequence: TGTGCCAGTTGGACCTCCTGGGATGGCTACACCTTC. It is translated as CASWTSWDGYTF.

To note about this clonotype: An end of the junction differs from the germline gene, which may be a read error. The chain is built from TRBV10-2 and TRBJ2-1; no clear D gene. The CDR3 consists of 15 residues. Germline lookup yields CDR1 WSHSY and CDR2 SAAADI. This CDR3 reads CASSESGAGHGEQFF. CDR3 sequence (DNA): TGCGCCAGCAGTGAGTCCGGTGCCGGGCACGGTGAGCAATTCTTC.

Comment on this clonotype: The junction departs from germline at one end; a sequencing error may be responsible. The chain combines TRBV29-1 with TRBJ2-5, with D unclear. The CDR3 contains 13 residues. Germline CDR1 reads SQVTM; CDR2 reads ANQGSEA. The CDR3 here is CGVEELNKETQYF. CDR3 nucleotide sequence: TGCGGCGTTGAGGAACTTAACAAAGAGACCCAATACTTC.

This clonotype was observed at least ten times. The V and J genes are TRBV10-3 and TRBJ2-5; 8 bases line up with TRBD1. Germline lookup yields CDR1 ENHRY and CDR2 SYGVKD. The CDR3 contains 15 residues. Unmatched junction bases numbered 14, after V lost 4 bases and J lost 10 bases. This CDR3 is CAISAEGQGLGVQYF. In nucleotides, the CDR3 is TGTGCCATCAGTGCCGAAGGACAGGGTCTCGGGGTCCAGTACTTC.

This sequence joins TRBV12-3 or TRBV12-4 and TRBJ2-7, with TRBD2 as a possible D gene (5 bases). Trimming left V 11 bases short and J 4 bases short, with 24 bases between. The CDR3 covers 15 residues. The CDR3 DNA reads TGTGCCGGCACCGAACCGGGATTGGCTTTTTACGAGCAGTACTTC. It encodes CAGTEPGLAFYEQYF.

With respect to this clonotype: This sequence may be a read error, since a much larger clone differs from it by one base. The rearrangement uses TRBV7-9 and TRBJ2-1; weak D call: TRBD2 (6 bases). Germline CDR1 is SEHNR and CDR2 is FQNEAQ (reference sequence). CDR3 length: 17 residues. In DNA, the CDR3 is TGTGCCAGCTGCTTAGCGGTTACCCAGAGCTCCTACAATGAGCAGTTCTTC. This encodes CASCLAVTQSSYNEQFF.

This clonotype has a handful of counts. The junction shows a germline mismatch at one end, possibly a read error. The chain employs TRBV12-3 or TRBV12-4 and TRBJ2-7, with TRBD2 as a possible D gene (6 bases). This CDR3 is 14 amino acids long. CDR3 residues: CPSSFSGGGYEQYF. The CDR3 DNA is TGTCCCAGCAGTTTCTCCGGGGGAGGTTACGAGCAGTACTTC.

Regarding this clonotype: Since no conserved phenylalanine or tryptophan closes the CDR3, a read error is the likely cause. The DNA is left out, because the CDR3 cannot be placed on it with certainty; the CDR3 is given as TCRdb lists it. The chain carries TRBV11-2 and TRBJ1-5; TRBD1 is the table's D call, not checked against the DNA. Germline loops: CDR1 SGHAT, CDR2 FQNNGV. The CDR3 length is 16 residues, termini included. CDR3: CASSLGSPGTNQPQHS.

With respect to this clonotype: One end of the junction does not line up with germline, which may come from a read error. The chain uses TRBV10-1 and TRBJ1-1, with no clear D. Germline CDR1 reads WNHNN; CDR2 reads SYGVQD (reference sequence). This CDR3 has 13 residues. The DNA for the CDR3 is TGCCCCAGCAGTCTGGCAGAGAACACTGAAGCTTTCTTT. This codes for CPSSLAENTEAFF.

This clonotype was observed a handful of times. Compared with germline, one end of the junction differs, possibly owing to a read error. The chain carries TRBV10-3 and TRBJ1-1; D remains unclear. Germline values: CDR1 ENHRY, CDR2 SYGVKD. The CDR3 runs 15 residues. This chain's CDR3 is CAISVSWGPNTEAFF. The CDR3 coding sequence is TGTGCCATCAGTGTGTCGTGGGGTCCGAACACCGAAGCTTTCTTT.

A word on this clonotype: The conserved phenylalanine or tryptophan normally closing the CDR3 is absent here, so this likely arose from a read error. Because the CDR3's place on the DNA is in doubt, the DNA is left out and the CDR3 is given as listed by TCRdb. J is TRBJ2-1 and V is TRBV4-2. The CDR3 has 15 residues if both end residues are counted. Germline V gene data show CDR1 as LGHNA and CDR2 as YNFKEQ. The CDR3: CASSQDVNTVDEHFS.

The chain recombines TRBV13 with TRBJ2-2; D uncertain. V lost 4 bases, J lost 4 bases, and 13 bases lay in between. Germline CDR1 PRHDT, CDR2 FYEKMQ (reference sequence). This CDR3 has 15 amino acids. CDR3 DNA sequence: TGTGCCAGCAGCTCCGTCAGTGCGAGCACCGGGGAGCTGTTTTTT. Translating it yields CASSSVSASTGELFF.